This T cell receptor beta chain is drawn from a study of blood T cells in healthy people across ages. Combining a sample-barcoded 5' primer with a J-beta primer mix, a second PCR ran for roughly 7 to 12 cycles. TCRdb recomputed calls from the 5' RACE reads with MiXCR, one row per CDR3 protein. In the table there are 600,000 or so distinct CDR3 sequences, about 30% of which are singletons. The table lists this clonotype with many counts. The source is a woman older than 75 in good health. The source material was blood.

The DNA of the CDR3 is TGTGCCAGCAGCTTAGGTCGAGCGTCCTATGGCTACACCTTC. This gives the protein CASSLGRASYGYTF. The rearrangement joins TRBV11-2 to TRBJ1-2; D gene ambiguous. The germline CDR1 and CDR2 sequences are SGHAT and FQNNGV. The CDR3 length is 14 residues. V was clipped by 1 base and J by 4 bases, with 10 bases between them.